A selection of T cell receptor beta chains follows, all from one sample in a study of somatic mutations in cytotoxic T cells in rheumatoid arthritis. The method was immunoSEQ multiplex PCR; TCRdb's version includes in-frame clones alone and lacks a portion of them. Here the sample spans 15,000 to 20,000 clones, over 75% being singletons. The source material was CD8+ T cells sorted from blood. The receptor set was obtained from an adult with rheumatoid arthritis. CDR3s include the opening cysteine and the closing phenylalanine or tryptophan. Fields, in order: CDR3 length, V gene, CDR3 protein.

14	TRBV4-2	CASSQGGATYGYTF
14	TRBV7-6	CASSPGPPYEKLFF
13	TRBV6-5	CASRTPVTYEQYF
16	TRBV28	CASRTQGWGTKNIQYF
12	TRBV27	CASRTGSYEQYF
13	TRBV4-1	CASSQERGYEQYF
14	TRBV27	CASSFNHAWDEAFF
14	TRBV4-3	CASSRVGLPSEAFF
15	TRBV9	CASSPLPGGAIEQYF
11	TRBV2	CASSEGGFQYF
16	TRBV14	CASSQDRALRTDTQYF
14	TRBV10-3	CAISPGLLKDEQYF
16	TRBV5-6	CASSSTLVTDNSPLHF
14	TRBV11-2	CASSPDPGKTEAFF
16	TRBV29-1	CSVDGKDGAYTDTQYF
15	TRBV4-2	CASSSGQPNTGELFF
14	TRBV19	CASTSGLARETQYF
14	TRBV7-9	CASTGGRSGTEAFF
14	TRBV27	CASSYLPPPDTQYF
13	TRBV10-2	CASSGTLAYGYTF
15	TRBV25-1	CAALGSGPYTGELFF
15	TRBV6-5	CASSRQGAYDYGYTF
17	TRBV11-3	CASSLEGPPGWPGELFF
15	TRBV27	CASSSLGHRTDTQYF
12	TRBV5-5	CASTSADYGYTF
16	TRBV25-1	CASSDLGRQNTGELFF
15	TRBV28	CASSPRTASGNTIYF
11	TRBV13	CAVRYGETQYF